Sequencing of this T cell receptor (beta chain) was carried out in a study of blood T cell repertoires in COVID-19. Looking at the study overall: Material from acute and convalescent COVID-19 was sourced from the United States, Italy and Spain.

V was pared by 3 bases and J by 7 bases, with 9 bases between. CDR1 is SGHTA and CDR2 is FQGNSA in the germline V gene. The CDR3 extends over 13 amino acids. In the original workflow: Nucleated cell counts were estimated from reference gene primer amplification. Using immunoSEQ multiplex PCR, the repertoire was profiled, and TCRdb retains in-frame clones only, with some absent. V and J calls and clone size are as listed in that table; D and trimming were resolved from the DNA. The top ten hold 6.5% to 9.5% of the sample, which has 240,000 or so clones, roughly 80% seen once. The chain couples TRBV7-2 to TRBJ2-2, with D perhaps matching TRBD2 (5 bases). This receptor was obtained from a woman aged 80 or older with COVID-19, enrolled during active disease. The sample comprised peripheral blood. The CDR3 bases are TGTGCCAGCAGCTTCTACGGGGTCGGGGAGCTGTTTTTT. Protein: CASSFYGVGELFF.